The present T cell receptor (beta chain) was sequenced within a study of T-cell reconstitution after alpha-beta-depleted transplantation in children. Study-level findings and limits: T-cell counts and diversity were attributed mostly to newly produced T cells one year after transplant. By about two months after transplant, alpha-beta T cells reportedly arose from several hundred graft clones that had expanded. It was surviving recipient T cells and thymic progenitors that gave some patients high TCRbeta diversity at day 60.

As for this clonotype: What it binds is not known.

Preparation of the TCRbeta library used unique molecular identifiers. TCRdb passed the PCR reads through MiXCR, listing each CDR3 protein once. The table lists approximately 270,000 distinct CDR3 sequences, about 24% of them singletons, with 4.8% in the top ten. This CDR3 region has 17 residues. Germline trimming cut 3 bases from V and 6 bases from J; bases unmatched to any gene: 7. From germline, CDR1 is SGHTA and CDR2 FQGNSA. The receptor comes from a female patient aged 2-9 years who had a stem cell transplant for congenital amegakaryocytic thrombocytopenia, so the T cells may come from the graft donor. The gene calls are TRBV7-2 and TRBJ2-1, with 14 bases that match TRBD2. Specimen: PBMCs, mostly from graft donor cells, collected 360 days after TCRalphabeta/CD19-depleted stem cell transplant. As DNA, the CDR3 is TGTGCCAGCAGCTTGGGTGGACTAGCGGGGGGTTTCAATGAGCAGTTCTTC. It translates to CASSLGGLAGGFNEQFF.